Below, 9 T cell receptor beta chains from the same sample are listed, as sequenced in a study of OX40 agonist ivuxolimab in advanced cancers. TCRdb's copy holds only in-frame clones and misses some; the assay was immunoSEQ multiplex PCR. This sample yields tens of thousands of clones, of which 75% to 95% are seen a single time; 2% to 3% belongs to the top ten. Sequenced material: CD4+ or CD8+ T cells sorted from blood, taken in a trial of the OX40 agonist ivuxolimab. All receptors come from an adult with an advanced solid tumor such as melanoma, head and neck, liver or kidney cancer.

This chain joins TRBV7-8 and TRBJ2-5, with TRBD2 matching 9 bases. The ends lost 1 base at V and 2 bases at J; junction bases unmatched: 11. Germline V gives CDR1 SGHVS, CDR2 FQNEAQ. This CDR3 contains 18 residues. For the CDR3, the DNA is TGTGCCAGCAGCTTAGTTAGCGGGAGTGAATATGGACAAGAGACCCAGTACTTC. Protein sequence: CASSLVSGSEYGQETQYF.

V is TRBV9 and J is TRBJ2-7, with 9 positions matching TRBD1. Per the germline V gene, CDR1 is SGDLS and CDR2 is YYNGEE. The CDR3 consists of 20 residues. V shed 3 bases, J shed 6 bases, and the junction held 25 bases outside the gene matches. The chain's CDR3 is CASSEREDRGRRQILPEQYF. In DNA form, the CDR3 reads TGTGCCAGCAGCGAGAGAGAGGACAGGGGAAGACGACAGATACTTCCCGAGCAGTACTTC.

The chain joins TRBV18 to TRBJ2-1; 11 bases align to TRBD2. Per the germline V gene, CDR1 is KGHSH and CDR2 is LQKENI. Unmatched junction bases numbered 11, after V lost 4 bases and J lost 9 bases. The CDR3 is 16 residues long. CDR3 amino acids: CASSLRSGRAGSEQFF. CDR3 nucleotide sequence: TGTGCCAGCTCACTACGTAGCGGGAGGGCCGGTAGTGAGCAGTTCTTC.

The chain employs TRBV5-1 and TRBJ2-1, with TRBD2 matching 10 bases. This CDR3 is 16 amino acids long. Germline V CDR1 and CDR2: SGHRS, YFSETQ. V lost 0 bases, J lost 7 bases, and 7 bases stayed unmatched. The CDR3 spells CASSLDRSSGRNEQFF. As DNA, the CDR3 is TGCGCCAGCAGCTTGGATCGGTCTAGCGGGAGAAATGAGCAGTTCTTC.

The genes are TRBV9 and TRBJ2-1, with TRBD2 identical over 8 bases. The V and J ends lost 2 bases and 0 bases, in that order; junction bases with no gene match: 7. Germline loops: CDR1 SGDLS, CDR2 YYNGEE. The CDR3 runs to 17 residues. The CDR3 reads CASSVRGSGDSYNEQFF. CDR3 coding DNA: TGTGCCAGCAGCGTGCGGGGTAGCGGGGACTCCTACAATGAGCAGTTCTTC.

The chain is built from TRBV11-3 and TRBJ2-7; tentatively, D is TRBD1 or TRBD2 (5 bases each). CDR3 length equals 13 residues. Trimming removed 4 bases from V and 1 base from J, with 8 bases in between. Germline V gene data show CDR1 as SGHNT and CDR2 as YENEEA. As DNA, the CDR3 is TGTGCCAGCAGCTCCTGGGGGTCCTACGAGCAGTACTTC. This codes for CASSSWGSYEQYF.

The V gene is TRBV6-5, the J gene TRBJ2-7; D ambiguous. Germline values: CDR1 MNHEY, CDR2 SVGAGI. The CDR3 has 12 residues. V was trimmed by 6 bases and J by 4 bases, leaving 10 bases between them. CDR3 nucleotides: TGTGCCAGCAGAGATTTAAGGTACGAGCAGTACTTC. It yields the protein CASRDLRYEQYF.

This clone has just one count. V and J are TRBV5-1 and TRBJ1-4, with 7 bases matching TRBD1. The CDR3 covers 14 residues. Germline CDR1 reads SGHRS; CDR2 reads YFSETQ. V shed 0 bases and J 8 bases; nucleotides not matched to a gene: 4. The CDR3 DNA reads TGCGCCAGCAGCTTGGGAGGGGGCGACGAAAAACTGTTTTTT. This gives the protein CASSLGGGDEKLFF.

This chain uses TRBV4-1 with TRBJ2-7, with D uncertain. This CDR3 comprises 15 residues. The germline gives CDR1 MGHRA, CDR2 YSYEKL. Trimming pared 3 bases from V and 4 bases from J, leaving 16 bases between. As DNA, the CDR3 is TGCGCCAGCAGCCACGGCTTCGGAGATTATTACGAGCAGTACTTC. It specifies CASSHGFGDYYEQYF.